A single sample gave rise to the 24 T cell receptor beta chains below, sequenced in a study of T cells in Graves' hyperthyroidism and ophthalmopathy. Amplified TCR beta CDR3 regions derived from RNA transcripts. First-round RT-PCR with HTBI primers amplified the TCR CDR3 region. TCRdb reanalysed the multiplex PCR reads using MiXCR and keeps one entry per CDR3 protein. This table holds hundreds of thousands of distinct CDR3 sequences, roughly 46% found once. Sequencing input: peripheral blood or thyroid tissue (not recorded which). These receptors all stem from a woman aged 18-29 years with Graves' hyperthyroidism.

This clonotype was recorded at least ten times. J is TRBJ2-5 and V is TRBV20-1, with D possibly matching TRBD1 (5 bases). V gave up 0 bases and J gave up 4 bases, with 6 bases separating them. The CDR3 runs 12 residues. Germline V lookup: CDR1 DFQATT, CDR2 SNEGSKA (reference sequence). The CDR3 bases are TGCAGTGCTAGAGATAGGGGAGAGACCCAGTACTTC. This translates into CSARDRGETQYF.

This clonotype appeared many times. The V and J genes are TRBV15 and TRBJ1-3; D uncertain. Germline CDR1 and CDR2: LNHNV and YYDKDF (reference sequence). The CDR3 has 12 amino acids. Trimming stripped 5 bases from V and 4 bases from J, with 6 bases between. CDR3 coding DNA: TGTGCCACCAGCGCCGGGGGAAACACCATATATTTT. Translated: CATSAGGNTIYF.

The chain joins TRBV2 to TRBJ1-1; 8 bases align to TRBD1. The CDR3 runs 12 residues. Germline CDR1 and CDR2: SNHLY and FYNNEI. Unmatched junction bases numbered 8, after V lost 8 bases and J lost 9 bases. The CDR3 here is CASGQGESKAFF. The CDR3 DNA reads as TGTGCCAGCGGACAGGGCGAGTCGAAAGCTTTCTTT.

The CDR3 region has the DNA TGCAGTGCTAGAGGGGCTAGCGGGGCCTACGAGCAGTACTTC. Its translation is CSARGASGAYEQYF. The J gene is TRBJ2-7, the V gene TRBV20-1; 9 bases agree with TRBD2. V was clipped by 1 base and J by 2 bases; unmatched bases: 3. This CDR3 is built from 14 residues. Germline loops: CDR1 DFQATT, CDR2 SNEGSKA (reference sequence).

This clonotype has a count of ten or more. The rearrangement links TRBV7-2 to TRBJ1-3, with D unclear. The CDR3 spans 14 residues. V was trimmed by 5 bases and J by 0 bases, leaving 8 bases between them. Germline V gene lookup returns CDR1 SGHTA and CDR2 FQGNSA. The CDR3 here is CASSLQLSGNTIYF. The CDR3 region has the DNA TGTGCCAGCAGCCTCCAGCTCTCTGGAAACACCATATATTTT.

This chain uses TRBV5-1 with TRBJ2-7; D gene ambiguous. The germline gives CDR1 SGHRS, CDR2 YFSETQ. This CDR3 has 15 amino acids. The V end was cut by 0 bases, the J end by 2 bases, with 12 bases between. The CDR3 loop reads CASSLARTTTYEQYF. The CDR3 coding sequence is TGCGCCAGCAGCTTGGCTCGGACCACGACCTACGAGCAGTACTTC.

This chain connects TRBV7-2 to TRBJ1-1; D unclear. This CDR3 is 15 amino acids long. Per germline, CDR1 SGHTA and CDR2 FQGNSA. The ends were cut back, 5 bases at V and 1 base at J, with 14 bases in the middle. In nucleotides, the CDR3 is TGTGCCAGCAGCCCTACGGGAGGATGGAACACTGAAGCTTTCTTT. Translated, it gives CASSPTGGWNTEAFF.

This sequence joins TRBV29-1 and TRBJ1-2; possible D gene TRBD1, 5 bases. Trimming stripped 6 bases from V and 2 bases from J, with 13 bases between. Germline CDR1 is SQVTM and CDR2 is ANQGSEA. The CDR3 runs to 13 residues. CDR3 nucleotide sequence: TGCAGCGTAGGGCAGGGACCGAACTATGGCTACACCTTC. This gives the protein CSVGQGPNYGYTF.

The sample holds a few counts of this clonotype. The junction departs from germline at one end; a sequencing error may be responsible. The V and J genes are TRBV10-2 and TRBJ1-2, with TRBD1 as a possible D gene (6 bases). CDR1 and CDR2 (germline): WSHSY, SAAADI. This CDR3 has 14 residues. The CDR3 bases are TGTGCCAGCAGCCGACAGGCGCAAACACATGGCTACACCTTC. Translated, it gives CASSRQAQTHGYTF.

As regards this clonotype: A much larger clone lies a single base off, so this may be a read error. V is TRBV7-9 and J is TRBJ2-5, with 8 bases identical to TRBD1. Germline values: CDR1 SEHNR, CDR2 FQNEAQ (reference sequence). CDR3 length equals 14 residues. The CDR3 here is CASREGTGEETQCF. The CDR3 DNA reads as TGTGCCAGCAGGGAAGGGACAGGTGAAGAGACCCAGTGCTTC.

The sample holds a few counts of this clonotype. This chain links TRBV2 with TRBJ1-2; D gene unclear. Germline lookup yields CDR1 SNHLY and CDR2 FYNNEI. V dropped 5 bases and J dropped 4 bases, with 11 bases sitting between them. The CDR3 contains 13 residues. The CDR3 coding sequence is TGTGCCAGCAGTTCTCTGGACGGCTATGGCTACACCTTC. It encodes CASSSLDGYGYTF.

The chain combines TRBV5-6 with TRBJ1-2; D is undetermined. Germline V gives CDR1 SGHDT, CDR2 YYEEEE. The length of the CDR3 is 13 residues. V was pared by 4 bases and J by 4 bases, with 11 bases between. The CDR3 here is CASSRLSTYGYTF. The CDR3 nucleotides read TGTGCCAGCAGCCGACTTTCAACCTATGGCTACACCTTC.

At least ten counts were recorded for this clonotype. The V and J genes are TRBV2 and TRBJ1-2; D unclear. V was cut by 2 bases and J by 4 bases, with 5 bases left in between. This CDR3 has 12 amino acids. Germline CDR1 reads SNHLY; CDR2 reads FYNNEI. The CDR3 sequence is CASSEHGYGYTF. The DNA for the CDR3 is TGTGCCAGCAGTGAACATGGCTATGGCTACACCTTC.

The gene calls are TRBV10-3 and TRBJ2-5, with a tentative D call TRBD2 (6 bases). CDR3 length: 11 amino acids. The V and J ends lost 10 bases and 7 bases respectively, with 13 bases between them. Germline CDR1 reads ENHRY; CDR2 reads SYGVKD. The CDR3 bases are TGTGCCACCGGCGGGACCAGGACCCAGTACTTC. Translation gives CATGGTRTQYF.

This chain links TRBV10-3 with TRBJ1-5; TRBD1 is a possible D gene (5 bases). With 11 bases removed from V and 3 bases from J, the gap between germline ends came to 14 bases. Germline CDR1 and CDR2: ENHRY and SYGVKD. The length of the CDR3 is 13 residues. CDR3 bases: TGTGCCTGGAGCCCGGGGCCCAATCAGCCCCAGCATTTT. As protein: CAWSPGPNQPQHF.

This clonotype was counted between two and nine times. The gene calls are TRBV20-1 and TRBJ1-1; D perhaps matches TRBD1 (6 bases). V was pared by 1 base and J by 5 bases, with 11 bases between. The CDR3 sequence is 13 residues long. Germline CDR1 DFQATT, CDR2 SNEGSKA (reference sequence). For the CDR3, the DNA is TGCAGTGCTAGAGGACAGGCGGGGACTGAAGCTTTCTTT. As protein: CSARGQAGTEAFF.

At least ten counts were recorded for this clonotype. The chain uses TRBV5-5 and TRBJ1-2, with unresolved D. Trimming took 4 bases from V and 0 from J, leaving 13 bases between them. This CDR3 contains 15 residues. Germline CDR1 is SGHKS and CDR2 is YYEKEE (reference sequence). The CDR3 sequence is CASSPFPSSNYGYTF. Written as DNA, the CDR3 is TGTGCCAGCAGCCCCTTTCCATCTTCTAACTATGGCTACACCTTC.

The chain recombines TRBV10-2 with TRBJ1-5, with TRBD1 matching 7 bases. Trimming at V came to 2 bases and at J to 6 bases, leaving 10 bases not matched to a gene. CDR1 is WSHSY and CDR2 is SAAADI in the germline V gene. The CDR3 is made up of 16 amino acids. CDR3 residues: CASSEAGTAWGQPQHF. CDR3 in DNA: TGCGCCAGCAGTGAGGCCGGGACAGCCTGGGGTCAGCCCCAGCATTTT.

Worth noting for this clonotype: The missing conserved phenylalanine or tryptophan at the end of this CDR3 makes a read error likely. The chain is built from TRBV20-1 and TRBJ1-2; unclear D gene. Between the trimmed V and J ends, which lost 4 bases and 8 bases, there was a span of 14 bases. Looked up from germline, CDR1 is DFQATT and CDR2 is SNEGSKA (reference sequence). This CDR3 contains 12 residues. CDR3 sequence: CSATGPPPGYTS. The CDR3 DNA sequence: TGCAGTGCTACGGGCCCCCCGCCAGGCTACACCTCC.

This chain uses TRBV7-9 with TRBJ1-1, with 9 bases identical to TRBD1. The CDR3 extends over 14 amino acids. The V and J ends lost 8 bases and 7 bases, in that order; junction bases with no gene match: 11. The V gene's germline CDR1 is SEHNR and CDR2 FQNEAQ (reference sequence). Here the CDR3 reads CASRATGGAVEAFF. DNA of the CDR3: TGTGCCAGCCGGGCTACAGGGGGCGCGGTTGAAGCTTTCTTT.

This clonotype was seen only once. This is likely a read error, given that the CDR3 carries no conserved phenylalanine or tryptophan at its end. The DNA is left out, because the CDR3 cannot be placed on it with certainty; the CDR3 is given as TCRdb lists it. The CDR3: CASSFRSSL. This sequence joins TRBV7-9 and TRBJ2-5. The CDR3 is 9 amino acids in total, end residues counted. Germline V CDR1 and CDR2: SEHNR, FQNEAQ (reference sequence).

The rearrangement joins TRBV10-3 to TRBJ1-6; 8 positions agree with TRBD1. Trimming took 6 bases from V and 9 from J; bases not matched to a gene: 10. The germline gives CDR1 ENHRY, CDR2 SYGVKD. This CDR3 is 15 amino acids long. The CDR3 region has the DNA TGTGCCATCAGCGACCAGGGGGCGGAAAGTTCACCCCTCCACTTT. Translating gives CAISDQGAESSPLHF.

This clonotype appeared many times. The rearrangement links TRBV7-2 to TRBJ2-5, with D unresolved. CDR3 length: 11 residues. V lost 3 bases and J 13 bases, leaving 12 bases between the germline ends. CDR1 and CDR2 (germline): SGHTA, FQGNSA. The CDR3 region has the DNA TGTGCCAGCAGCTTCTCGGGCGCACTGTACTTC. Translated, it gives CASSFSGALYF.

Here the CDR3 DNA reads TGTGCCACCAGCAGAGGGGTGCAGGGCACCGGGGAGCTGTTTTTT. Translated: CATSRGVQGTGELFF. The V gene is TRBV15, the J gene TRBJ2-2; a weak D match, TRBD1 (5 bases). The CDR3 extends over 15 amino acids. V dropped 1 base and J dropped 4 bases, with 10 bases sitting between them. Germline V gene lookup returns CDR1 LNHNV and CDR2 YYDKDF (reference sequence).